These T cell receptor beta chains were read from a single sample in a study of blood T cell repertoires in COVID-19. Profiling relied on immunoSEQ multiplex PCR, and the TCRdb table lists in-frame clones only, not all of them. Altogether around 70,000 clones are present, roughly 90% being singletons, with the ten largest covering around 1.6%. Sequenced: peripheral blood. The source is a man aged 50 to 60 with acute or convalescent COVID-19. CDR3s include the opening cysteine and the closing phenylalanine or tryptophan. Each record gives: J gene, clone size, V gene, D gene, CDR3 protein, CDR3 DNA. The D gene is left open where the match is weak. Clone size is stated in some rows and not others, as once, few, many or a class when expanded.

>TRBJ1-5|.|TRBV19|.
CASNQGSQPQHF
TGTGCCAGTAACCAGGGGAGTCAGCCCCAGCATTTT
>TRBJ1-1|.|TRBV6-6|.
CASTNLRTAVSTEAFF
TGTGCCAGCACCAACCTTCGGACAGCCGTAAGCACTGAAGCTTTCTTT
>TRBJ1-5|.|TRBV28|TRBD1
CASSLRQGVRSNQPQHF
TGTGCCAGCAGTTTACGACAGGGGGTCAGGAGCAATCAGCCCCAGCATTTT
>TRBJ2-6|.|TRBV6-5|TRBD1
CASSRQGRGANVLTF
TGTGCCAGCAGCAGACAGGGGAGAGGGGCCAACGTCCTGACTTTC
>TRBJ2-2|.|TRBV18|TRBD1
CASSDRASGELFF
TGTGCCAGCTCAGACAGGGCTTCCGGGGAGCTGTTTTTT
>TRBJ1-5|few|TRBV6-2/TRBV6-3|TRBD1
CASSYFGQGFGNQPQHF
TGTGCCAGCAGTTACTTCGGACAGGGTTTCGGCAATCAGCCCCAGCATTTT
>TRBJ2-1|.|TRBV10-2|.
CASSYDWTQQFF
TGCGCCAGCAGCTACGATTGGACTCAGCAGTTCTTC
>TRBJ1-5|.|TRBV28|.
CASRSLGAGNQPQHF
TGTGCCAGCAGGTCCCTAGGAGCGGGCAATCAGCCCCAGCATTTT
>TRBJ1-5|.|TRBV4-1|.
CASSQVDLVNQPQHF
TGCGCCAGCAGCCAAGTTGACCTAGTAAATCAGCCCCAGCATTTT
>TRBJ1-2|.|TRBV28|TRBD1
CASRRTGTGGYTF
TGTGCCAGCAGAAGGACAGGGACGGGAGGCTACACCTTC
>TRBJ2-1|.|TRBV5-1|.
CASSFLGNSNEQFF
TGCGCCAGCAGCTTTCTCGGGAATAGCAATGAGCAGTTCTTC
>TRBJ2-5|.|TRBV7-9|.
CASSLVGGPQETQYF
TGTGCCAGCAGCTTAGTGGGGGGACCTCAAGAGACCCAGTACTTC
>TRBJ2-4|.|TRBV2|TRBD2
CASVLTRGVAKNIQYF
TGTGCCAGCGTGCTAACGCGGGGGGTAGCCAAAAACATTCAGTACTTC
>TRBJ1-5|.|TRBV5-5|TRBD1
CASSLWDRDNQPQHF
TGTGCCAGCAGCTTGTGGGACAGGGACAATCAGCCCCAGCATTTT
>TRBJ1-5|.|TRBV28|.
CASSSLRVSQPQHF
TGTGCCAGCAGTTCACTCAGGGTGAGTCAGCCCCAGCATTTT
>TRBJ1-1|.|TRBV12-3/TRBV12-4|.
CASSLVGSEAFF
TGTGCCAGCAGTTTGGTCGGGTCTGAAGCTTTCTTT
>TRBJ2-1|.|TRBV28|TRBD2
CASSFPTGSLAGGDNEQFF
TGTGCCAGCAGTTTTCCCACCGGGTCACTAGCGGGGGGTGACAATGAGCAGTTCTTC
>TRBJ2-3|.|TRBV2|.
CASSPNKGDTQYF
TGTGCCAGCAGTCCGAATAAGGGGGATACGCAGTATTTT
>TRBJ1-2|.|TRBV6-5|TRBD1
CASSHRDRGGYTF
TGTGCCAGCAGTCACCGGGACAGAGGTGGCTACACCTTC
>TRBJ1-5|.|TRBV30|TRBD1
CAWRGQGNQPQHF
TGTGCCTGGAGAGGACAGGGGAATCAGCCCCAGCATTTT
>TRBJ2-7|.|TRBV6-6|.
CASSYSGGTGTYEQYF
TGTGCCAGCAGTTACTCGGGGGGAACAGGAACCTACGAGCAGTACTTC
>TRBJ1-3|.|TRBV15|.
CATSRDRESSGNTIYF
TGTGCCACCAGCAGAGATCGGGAGTCATCTGGAAACACCATATATTTT
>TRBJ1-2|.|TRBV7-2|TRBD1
CASSSGQGGGYTF
TGTGCCAGCAGTTCGGGACAGGGAGGTGGCTACACCTTC
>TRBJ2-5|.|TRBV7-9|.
CASSVGTGQETQYF
TGTGCCAGCAGCGTCGGCACAGGACAAGAGACCCAGTACTTC
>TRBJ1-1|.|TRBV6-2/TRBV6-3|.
CASSPGTPNTEAFF
TGTGCCAGCAGTCCCGGGACACCCAACACTGAAGCTTTCTTT
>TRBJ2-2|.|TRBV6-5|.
CASSYFAGGNTGELFF
TGTGCCAGCAGTTACTTTGCCGGGGGAAACACCGGGGAGCTGTTTTTT
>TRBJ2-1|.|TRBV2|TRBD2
CASNPTTSNRGEQFF
TGTGCCAGCAACCCAACGACTAGCAATCGGGGTGAGCAGTTCTTC
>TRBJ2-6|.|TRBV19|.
CASSILDTGANVLTF
TGTGCCAGTAGTATCCTGGACACTGGGGCCAACGTCCTGACTTTC
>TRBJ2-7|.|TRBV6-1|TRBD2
CASSEAPSGSSYEQYF
TGTGCCAGCAGTGAAGCTCCTAGCGGGAGCTCCTACGAGCAGTACTTC
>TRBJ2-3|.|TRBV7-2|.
CASSFIRQGDTQYF
TGTGCCAGCAGCTTTATTAGGCAGGGAGATACGCAGTATTTT
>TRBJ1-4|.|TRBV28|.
CASNLGGASEKLFF
TGTGCCAGCAACCTAGGGGGGGCGAGTGAAAAACTGTTTTTT